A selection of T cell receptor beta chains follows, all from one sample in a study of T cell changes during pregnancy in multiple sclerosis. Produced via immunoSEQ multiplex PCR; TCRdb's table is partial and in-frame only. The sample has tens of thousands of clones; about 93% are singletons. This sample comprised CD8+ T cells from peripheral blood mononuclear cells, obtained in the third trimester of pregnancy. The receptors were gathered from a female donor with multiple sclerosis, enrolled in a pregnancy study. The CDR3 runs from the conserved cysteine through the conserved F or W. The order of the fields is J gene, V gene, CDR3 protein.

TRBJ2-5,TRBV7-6,CASSLAPAGQTQYF
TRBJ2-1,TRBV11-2,CASRQLAGGYNEQFF
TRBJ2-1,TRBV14,CASSQDINLVQFF
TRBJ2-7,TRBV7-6,CASSSRGFSYEQYF
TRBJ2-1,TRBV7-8,CASSLIIAGGGNEQFF
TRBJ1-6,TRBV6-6,CASSYSGQGNSPLHF
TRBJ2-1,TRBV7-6,CASSLRGVAGGSEQFF
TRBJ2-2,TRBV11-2,CASSPRQGGGTGELFF
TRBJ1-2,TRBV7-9,CASSGQGAFIYGYTF
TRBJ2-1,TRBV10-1,CASNSGGYSYNEQFF
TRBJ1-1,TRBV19,CASRPDRANTEAFF
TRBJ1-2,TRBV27,CASSARTGHYF
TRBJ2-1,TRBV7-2,CASSSHYNEQFF
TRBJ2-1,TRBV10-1,CASSDRDRGRYNEQFF
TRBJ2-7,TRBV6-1,CASRPTGNFDEQYF
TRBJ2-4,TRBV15,CATSRADGVKNIQYF
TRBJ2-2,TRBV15,CATLEGRGAYTGELFF
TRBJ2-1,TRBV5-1,CASSGEGLVLYNEQFF
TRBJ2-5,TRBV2,CASKVAGRETQYF
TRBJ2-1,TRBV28,CASRVAGNYNEQFF
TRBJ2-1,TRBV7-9,CASSWGQGAVDEQFF
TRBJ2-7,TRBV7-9,CASSLTGGESYEQYF
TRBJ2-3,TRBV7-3,CASSFYGTSGDTQYF
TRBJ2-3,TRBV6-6,CASSYSGTISTDTQYF
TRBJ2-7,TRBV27,CASRSSYEQYF